This TCR beta chain was identified in a study of blood T cells in healthy people across ages. General observations from the study: More naive CD4+ cells and higher diversity were found in long-lived than in aged donors.

This CDR3 region has 13 residues. The germline V gene encodes CDR1 SQVTM and CDR2 ANQGSEA. The V gene lost 3 bases and the J gene lost 6 bases, with 13 bases spanning the gap. This clonotype showed up many times. Its specificity is unknown. With a J-beta primer mix and a sample-barcoded 5' primer, a second PCR ran about 7 to 11 cycles. TCRdb redid the calling of the 5' RACE reads with MiXCR, one entry per CDR3 protein. The sample includes roughly 1,500,000 distinct CDR3 sequences, about 35% of them seen just once. V usage is TRBV29-1 and J usage is TRBJ2-3; D possibly corresponds to TRBD1 (6 bases). The sequenced sample was blood. This TCR was recovered from a woman in her 30s in good health. The CDR3 is CSVESGAGDTQYF. The CDR3 nucleotides are TGCAGCGTTGAGTCAGGGGCAGGGGATACGCAGTATTTT.